Below, one T cell receptor (beta chain) is given with its context. Its target is unknown. TCRdb redid the calling of the reads with MiXCR, one entry per CDR3 protein. The sample contains some 800,000 distinct CDR3 sequences, 29% of which appear only once. The CDR3 extends over 15 amino acids. V trimming: 4 bases; J trimming: 7 bases; junction bases outside the gene matches: 7. The data were taken from a study of T cell repertoires in cytomegalovirus infection. The clonotype originates from a human donor in good health (CMV status not recorded). Some clones in this sample may be carry-over from other donors' samples. The V call is TRBV5-3, the J call TRBJ1-6; TRBD1 agrees at 8 bases. TRBV5-3 is labeled an ORF, and its function is uncertain. The sequencing used cultured CD8+ T cells from PBMCs, collected from culture after CMV antigen stimulation. The CDR3 nucleotides are TGTGCCAGAAGCGCCGTAGGACAGGGAAATTCACCCCTCCACTTT. The encoded protein is CARSAVGQGNSPLHF.